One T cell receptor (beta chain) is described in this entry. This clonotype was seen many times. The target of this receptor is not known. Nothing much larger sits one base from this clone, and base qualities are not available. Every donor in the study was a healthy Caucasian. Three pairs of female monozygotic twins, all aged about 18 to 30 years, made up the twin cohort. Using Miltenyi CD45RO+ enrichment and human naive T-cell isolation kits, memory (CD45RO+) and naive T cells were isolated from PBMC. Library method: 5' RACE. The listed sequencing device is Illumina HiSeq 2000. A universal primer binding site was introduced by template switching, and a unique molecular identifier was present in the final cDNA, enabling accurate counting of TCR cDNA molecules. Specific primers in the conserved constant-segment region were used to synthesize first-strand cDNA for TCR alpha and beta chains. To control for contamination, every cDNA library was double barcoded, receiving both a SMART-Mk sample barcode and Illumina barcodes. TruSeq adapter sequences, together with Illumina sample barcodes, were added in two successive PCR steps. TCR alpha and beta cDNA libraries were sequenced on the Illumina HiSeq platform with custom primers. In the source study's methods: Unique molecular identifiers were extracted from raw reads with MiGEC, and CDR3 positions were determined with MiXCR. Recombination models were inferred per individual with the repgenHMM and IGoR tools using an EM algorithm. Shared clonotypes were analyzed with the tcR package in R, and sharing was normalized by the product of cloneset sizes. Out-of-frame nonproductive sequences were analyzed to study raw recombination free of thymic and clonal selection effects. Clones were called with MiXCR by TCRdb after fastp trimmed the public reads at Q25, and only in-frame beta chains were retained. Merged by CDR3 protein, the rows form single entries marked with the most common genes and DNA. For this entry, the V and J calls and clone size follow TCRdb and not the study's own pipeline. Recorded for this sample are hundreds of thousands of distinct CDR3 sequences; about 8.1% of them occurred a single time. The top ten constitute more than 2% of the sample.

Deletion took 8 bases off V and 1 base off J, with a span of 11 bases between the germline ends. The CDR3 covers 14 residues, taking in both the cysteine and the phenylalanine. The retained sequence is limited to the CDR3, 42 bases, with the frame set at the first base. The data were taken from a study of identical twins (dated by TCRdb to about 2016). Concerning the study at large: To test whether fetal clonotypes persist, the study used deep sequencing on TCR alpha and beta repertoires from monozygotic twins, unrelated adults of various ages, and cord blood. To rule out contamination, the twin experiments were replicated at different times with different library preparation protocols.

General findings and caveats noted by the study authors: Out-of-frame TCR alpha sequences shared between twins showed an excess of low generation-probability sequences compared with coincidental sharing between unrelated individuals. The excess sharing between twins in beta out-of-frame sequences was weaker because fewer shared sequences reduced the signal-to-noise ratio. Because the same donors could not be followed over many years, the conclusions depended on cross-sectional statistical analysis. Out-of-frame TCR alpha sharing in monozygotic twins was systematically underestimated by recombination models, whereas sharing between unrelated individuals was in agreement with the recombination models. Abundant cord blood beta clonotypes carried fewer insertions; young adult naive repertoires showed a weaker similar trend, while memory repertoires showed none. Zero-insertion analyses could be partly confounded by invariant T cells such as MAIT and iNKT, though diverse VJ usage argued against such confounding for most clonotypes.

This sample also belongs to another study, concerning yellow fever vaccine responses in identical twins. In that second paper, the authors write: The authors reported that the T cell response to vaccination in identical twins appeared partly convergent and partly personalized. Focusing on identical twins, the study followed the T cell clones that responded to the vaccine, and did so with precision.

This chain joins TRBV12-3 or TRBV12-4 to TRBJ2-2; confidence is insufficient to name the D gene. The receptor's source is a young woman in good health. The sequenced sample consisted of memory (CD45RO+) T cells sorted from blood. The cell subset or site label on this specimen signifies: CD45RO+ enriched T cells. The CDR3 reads CASAISGNTGELFF. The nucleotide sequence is TGTGCCAGCGCAATAAGTGGGAACACCGGGGAGCTGTTTTTT.